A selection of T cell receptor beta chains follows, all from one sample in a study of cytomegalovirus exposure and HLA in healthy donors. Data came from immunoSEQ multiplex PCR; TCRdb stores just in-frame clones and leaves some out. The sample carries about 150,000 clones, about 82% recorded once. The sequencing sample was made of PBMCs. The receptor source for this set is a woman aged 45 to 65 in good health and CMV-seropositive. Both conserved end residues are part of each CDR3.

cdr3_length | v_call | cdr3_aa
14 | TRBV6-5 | CASSYRAGDFEQYF
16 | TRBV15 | CATSRSRQIYNSPLHF
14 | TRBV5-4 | CASSTPGQDNEQYF
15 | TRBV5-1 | CASSLDSGYNSPLHF
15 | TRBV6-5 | CASRIAGGSYNEQFF
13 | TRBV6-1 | CASSSQDNSPLHF
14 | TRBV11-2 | CASSERWSQVGYTF
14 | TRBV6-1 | CASRTGRSPGELFF
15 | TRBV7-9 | CASSPRGSGYNEQFF
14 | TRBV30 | CAWSIGQGSVEQYF
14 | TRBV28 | CASSAAGAQYEQYF
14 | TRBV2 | CAIWGPGGNTEAFF
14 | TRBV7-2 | CASSPRDPRYEQYF
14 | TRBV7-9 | CASSLGGTGRGYTF
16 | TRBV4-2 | CASSYYSGGKNYEQYF
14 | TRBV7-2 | CASSIRLAADTQYF
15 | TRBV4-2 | CASSQGPGENTEAFF
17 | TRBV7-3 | CASSLSTFSGRYNEQFF
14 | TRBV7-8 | CASSLPGGIYEQYF
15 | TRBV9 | CASSAVGGDYNEQFF